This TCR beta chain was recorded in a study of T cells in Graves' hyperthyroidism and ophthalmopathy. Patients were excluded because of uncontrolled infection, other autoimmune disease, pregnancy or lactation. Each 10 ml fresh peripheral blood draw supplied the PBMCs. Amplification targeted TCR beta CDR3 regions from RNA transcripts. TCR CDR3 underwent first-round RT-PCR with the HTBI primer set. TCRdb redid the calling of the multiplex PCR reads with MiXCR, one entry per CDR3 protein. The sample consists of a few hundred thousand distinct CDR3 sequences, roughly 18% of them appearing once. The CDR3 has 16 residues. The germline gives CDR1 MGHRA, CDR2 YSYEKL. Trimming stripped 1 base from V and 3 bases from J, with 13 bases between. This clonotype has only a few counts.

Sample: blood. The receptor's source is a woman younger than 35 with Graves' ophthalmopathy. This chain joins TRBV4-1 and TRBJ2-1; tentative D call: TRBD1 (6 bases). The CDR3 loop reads CASSQARGKIYNEQFF. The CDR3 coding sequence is TGCGCCAGCAGCCAAGCCAGGGGAAAGATCTACAATGAGCAGTTCTTC.